Below are 32 T cell receptor beta chains sequenced from a single sample in a study of cytomegalovirus exposure and HLA in healthy donors. PCR amplification relied on 60 Vbeta primers (plus 13 Jbeta primers). The method was immunoSEQ multiplex PCR; TCRdb's version includes in-frame clones alone and lacks a portion of them. In the table there are about 120,000 clones, approximately 79% of which are singletons. The sample consisted of PBMCs. The receptor set was obtained from a man aged 30 to 45 in good health and CMV-seropositive.

The chain carries TRBV29-1 and TRBJ2-3; D is perhaps TRBD2 (6 bases). V was pared by 6 bases and J by 5 bases, with 9 bases between. The V gene's germline CDR1 is SQVTM and CDR2 ANQGSEA. The CDR3 loop spans 11 amino acids. Here the CDR3 DNA reads TGCAGCGTGGAGGGTGGAGATACGCAGTATTTT. Encoded protein: CSVEGGDTQYF.

The chain combines TRBV27 with TRBJ1-5; TRBD1 agrees at 9 bases. V shed 0 bases, J shed 5 bases, and the junction held 2 bases outside the gene matches. In germline, CDR1 is MNHEY, CDR2 SMNVEV (reference sequence). This CDR3 is 15 amino acids long. CDR3 coding DNA: TGTGCCAGCAGTTTATCGACAGGGGGTTATCAGCCCCAGCATTTT. Its protein is CASSLSTGGYQPQHF.

The J gene is TRBJ2-1, the V gene TRBV6-6; 8 bases are shared with TRBD2. J gave up 8 bases and V 5 bases, and 11 bases lay outside the gene matches. This CDR3 spans 15 amino acids. Germline loops: CDR1 MNHNY, CDR2 SVGAGI (reference sequence). DNA for the CDR3: TGTGCCAGCAGTCCCCTCGGGGGGGCCACCCATGAGCAGTTCTTC. Protein sequence: CASSPLGGATHEQFF.

V is TRBV29-1 and J is TRBJ2-7, with D unclear. V lost 7 bases and J lost 4, with 14 bases in between. The CDR3 length is 12 residues. The germline V gene has CDR1 SQVTM and CDR2 ANQGSEA. The CDR3 spells CSALAQSYEQYF. CDR3 coding DNA: TGCAGCGCCTTGGCACAGTCGTACGAGCAGTACTTC.

The J gene is TRBJ2-7, the V gene TRBV6-5, with TRBD1 matching 11 bases. CDR3 size: 15 residues. Looked up from germline, CDR1 is MNHEY and CDR2 is SVGAGI. Trimming cost V 0 bases and J 5 bases; bases outside gene matches: 3. CDR3 bases: TGTGCCAGCAGTTACTCGAGGGACAGGGGGAACGAGCAGTACTTC. Its translation is CASSYSRDRGNEQYF.

The chain employs TRBV27 and TRBJ2-1, with D perhaps TRBD1 (6 bases). Per germline, CDR1 MNHEY and CDR2 SMNVEV (reference sequence). This CDR3 comprises 13 residues. The V end lost 7 bases, the J end lost 6 bases, and 13 bases lay between the germline ends. CDR3 region: CASTQEQGNEQFF. As DNA, the CDR3 is TGTGCCAGCACCCAGGAACAGGGCAATGAGCAGTTCTTC.

This chain links TRBV7-3 with TRBJ2-3; D gene unclear. CDR1 is SGHTA and CDR2 is FQGTGA in the germline V gene. V shed 1 base and J shed 5 bases, with 7 bases lying between them. The CDR3 loop spans 13 amino acids. CDR3 loop: CASSLIRRDTQYF. DNA of the CDR3: TGTGCCAGCAGCTTAATTAGAAGAGATACGCAGTATTTT.

The CDR3 region has the DNA TGTGCCAGTAGCGGAATCCGGGACAGATACTACGAGCAGTACTTC. It codes for CASSGIRDRYYEQYF. The rearrangement joins TRBV19 to TRBJ2-7; 7 nucleotides match TRBD1. V shed 6 bases and J 3 bases; nucleotides not matched to a gene: 11. The CDR3 is made up of 15 amino acids. Per the germline V gene, CDR1 is LNHDA and CDR2 is SQIVND (reference sequence).

The V and J genes are TRBV10-1 and TRBJ2-5, with D perhaps TRBD2 (5 bases). V lost 0 bases, J lost 7 bases, and 12 bases lay in between. CDR3 length: 14 amino acids. Germline V gene data show CDR1 as WNHNN and CDR2 as SYGVQD (reference sequence). The CDR3 loop is CASSESSSLATQYF. The CDR3 DNA reads as TGCGCCAGCAGTGAGTCTTCTAGCCTAGCGACCCAGTACTTC.

This clone has a single count. CDR3 sequence (DNA): TGTGCCACCAGCAGACCCCACCGGCGGGGTGGTGGGGCCAACGTCCTGACTTTC. This encodes CATSRPHRRGGGANVLTF. The chain employs TRBV15 and TRBJ2-6; perhaps TRBD2 as D (6 bases). The CDR3 loop spans 18 amino acids. From germline, CDR1 is LNHNV and CDR2 YYDKDF (reference sequence). V was trimmed by 2 bases and J by 3 bases, leaving 17 bases between them.

This chain uses TRBV4-2 with TRBJ2-2, with 7 nucleotides matching TRBD1. The CDR3 consists of 16 residues. With V trimmed by 3 bases and J by 0 bases, 4 bases remained unmatched. CDR1 LGHNA and CDR2 YNFKEQ come from the germline V gene. For the CDR3, the DNA is TGTGCCAGCAGCCAGGGGACAGACGCGAACACCGGGGAGCTGTTTTTT. Protein product: CASSQGTDANTGELFF.

The chain combines TRBV18 with TRBJ2-1, with D possibly matching TRBD1 (8 bases). This CDR3 has 15 residues. V shed 6 bases and J shed 7 bases, with 19 bases lying between them. The germline CDR1 and CDR2 sequences are KGHSH and LQKENI. The CDR3 loop reads CASSPGQGGLNEQFF. CDR3 DNA sequence: TGTGCCAGCTCCCCCGGACAGGGAGGGTTAAATGAGCAGTTCTTC.

Here the CDR3 DNA reads TGCAGCGTTCCAGGGGGCTCCTACAATGAGCAGTTCTTC. Its translation is CSVPGGSYNEQFF. This chain uses TRBV29-1 with TRBJ2-1; TRBD1 matches at 7 bases. The CDR3 loop spans 13 amino acids. V was pared by 5 bases and J by 0 bases, with 1 base of the junction left unmatched. In germline, CDR1 is SQVTM, CDR2 ANQGSEA.

This clone was counted once. The J gene is TRBJ1-2, the V gene TRBV4-1; 7 positions match TRBD1. Per germline, CDR1 MGHRA and CDR2 YSYEKL. The CDR3 is 17 residues long. The V and J ends lost 0 bases and 0 bases, in that order; junction bases with no gene match: 7. CDR3 loop: CASSQEIGTAPNYGYTF. The DNA of the CDR3 is TGCGCCAGCAGCCAAGAAATCGGGACAGCCCCTAACTATGGCTACACCTTC.

This clone has only a few counts. The chain joins TRBV10-1 to TRBJ2-7; possible D gene TRBD1, 6 bases. V was pared by 3 bases and J by 7 bases, with 10 bases between. This CDR3 comprises 12 residues. Germline loops: CDR1 WNHNN, CDR2 SYGVQD (reference sequence). The CDR3 loop reads CASSDQDREQYF. The CDR3 DNA reads as TGCGCCAGCAGTGACCAAGACAGGGAGCAGTACTTC.

The chain uses TRBV5-1 and TRBJ2-5; TRBD1 matches at 9 bases. The CDR3 is 17 amino acids. The germline V gene has CDR1 SGHRS and CDR2 YFSETQ. The J segment lost 4 bases and the V segment lost 2 bases, leaving 12 bases of the junction unmatched. For the CDR3, the DNA is TGCGCCAGCAGCTTACCCGGGACAGGGTCTCCCACAGAGACCCAGTACTTC. Encoded protein: CASSLPGTGSPTETQYF.

The rearrangement uses TRBV20-1 and TRBJ1-1; D gene uncertain. This CDR3 comprises 11 residues. The germline CDR1 and CDR2 sequences are DFQATT and SNEGSKA (reference sequence). Trimming took 1 base from V and 11 from J, leaving 11 bases between them. The CDR3 sequence is CSARVLLEAFF. The DNA of the CDR3 is TGCAGTGCTAGAGTGCTGTTGGAGGCTTTCTTT.

The chain links TRBV5-1 to TRBJ2-3; 13 bases fit TRBD2. The CDR3 runs to 15 residues. Trimming removed 4 bases from V and 3 bases from J; junction bases left unmatched: 2. Germline assignment: CDR1 SGHRS and CDR2 YFSETQ. In DNA form, the CDR3 reads TGCGCCAGCAGCATACTAGCGGGGGGGACAGATACGCAGTATTTT. It is translated as CASSILAGGTDTQYF.

The chain employs TRBV5-6 and TRBJ1-2, with D perhaps TRBD1 (5 bases). Germline CDR1 is SGHDT and CDR2 is YYEEEE. The CDR3 runs to 16 residues. V shed 3 bases and J shed 5 bases, with 20 bases lying between them. Written as DNA, the CDR3 is TGTGCCAGCAGCTGGGGGACTGCTGCAAACTCTTATGGCTACACCTTC. Translation: CASSWGTAANSYGYTF.

V and J are TRBV15 and TRBJ2-6; no reliable D call. Germline V gives CDR1 LNHNV, CDR2 YYDKDF (reference sequence). The V gene lost 0 bases and the J gene lost 2 bases, with 5 bases spanning the gap. The CDR3 runs to 15 residues. CDR3 protein: CATSRDAAGANVLTF. The CDR3 nucleotides read TGTGCCACCAGCAGAGACGCGGCTGGGGCCAACGTCCTGACTTTC.

The chain recombines TRBV19 with TRBJ2-7; 7 nucleotides match TRBD1. Unmatched junction bases numbered 8, after V lost 3 bases and J lost 6 bases. This CDR3 contains 14 residues. In germline, CDR1 is LNHDA, CDR2 SQIVND (reference sequence). The CDR3: CASSITVTGAEQYF. DNA of the CDR3: TGTGCCAGTAGTATTACCGTAACAGGGGCCGAGCAGTACTTC.

The rearrangement joins TRBV29-1 to TRBJ1-1; D ambiguous. The germline gives CDR1 SQVTM, CDR2 ANQGSEA. Trimming removed 4 bases from V and 7 bases from J, with 16 bases in between. The CDR3 is made up of 13 amino acids. The CDR3 protein is CSVVSSGGDEAFF. The CDR3 nucleotides read TGCAGCGTTGTGTCTTCAGGAGGTGATGAAGCTTTCTTT.

This clone came up a few times. The rearrangement uses TRBV27 and TRBJ2-7, with 8 bases aligning to TRBD1. The CDR3 runs to 14 residues. Germline CDR1 MNHEY, CDR2 SMNVEV (reference sequence). With V trimmed by 5 bases and J by 2 bases, 5 bases remained unmatched. The CDR3 loop reads CASSLWTGPYEQYF. CDR3 in DNA: TGTGCCAGCAGTCTATGGACAGGGCCCTACGAGCAGTACTTC.

This chain joins TRBV7-2 and TRBJ1-2; 7 bases match TRBD1. In germline, CDR1 is SGHTA, CDR2 FQGNSA. There are 13 residues in the CDR3. Germline trimming cut 5 bases from V and 12 bases from J; bases unmatched to any gene: 12. The CDR3 nucleotides read TGTGCCAGCAGCCGCGCCGCACAGGGGAAAAACACCTTC. This gives the protein CASSRAAQGKNTF.

The chain has TRBV19 and TRBJ1-2; D perhaps matches TRBD1 (5 bases). The CDR3 is made up of 16 amino acids. The V gene's germline CDR1 is LNHDA and CDR2 SQIVND (reference sequence). Trimming took 7 bases from V and 4 from J, leaving 22 bases between them. CDR3 nucleotides: TGTGCCAGTACCCCACGGGGGACGGAGGCAGTCTATGGCTACACCTTC. It yields the protein CASTPRGTEAVYGYTF.

Notes on this clone: Germline and junction disagree at one end, which may indicate a read error. The same CDR3 can be traced to other DNA sequences in this sample. The rearrangement uses TRBV5-8 and TRBJ1-6; D remains unclear. CDR3 size: 15 residues. Germline V gives CDR1 SGHTS, CDR2 YDEGEE. CDR3 nucleotide sequence: TGTGCCAGCAGCTTGGGGCAGGATAGGTATTCCCCCCTCCACTTT. Its protein is CASSLGQDRYSPLHF.

This clone has a handful of counts. The V gene is TRBV7-9, the J gene TRBJ1-2; 9 positions match TRBD1. J gave up 7 bases and V 5 bases, and 5 bases lay outside the gene matches. Germline V lookup: CDR1 SEHNR, CDR2 FQNEAQ (reference sequence). The CDR3 consists of 13 residues. CDR3 sequence: CASSPTGGGGYTF. The CDR3 DNA reads TGTGCCAGCAGCCCCACAGGGGGCGGTGGCTACACCTTC.

The chain links TRBV4-1 to TRBJ2-3; 7 positions match TRBD2. Germline V gene sequence: CDR1 MGHRA, CDR2 YSYEKL. The CDR3 is made up of 16 amino acids. J lost 4 bases, V lost 1 base, and 8 bases had no gene match. CDR3: CASSQVGLVVADTQYF. The CDR3 nucleotides read TGCGCCAGCAGCCAAGTTGGACTAGTGGTCGCAGATACGCAGTATTTT.

The CDR3 DNA follows: TGTGCCAGTAGTCACAGGGAGAAGAGGCAGCCCCAGCATTTT. This gives the protein CASSHREKRQPQHF. The chain is built from TRBV19 and TRBJ1-5; tentatively, D is TRBD1 (6 bases). CDR1 is LNHDA, CDR2 SQIVND, per germline (reference sequence). The CDR3 is 14 residues long. The V gene lost 5 bases and the J gene lost 7 bases, with 15 bases spanning the gap.

The table lists this clone with a few counts. For the CDR3, the DNA is TGTGCCAGCAGCTTAGGGGGAGGGCTAGCGGGGTTGAAGACCCAGTACTTC. Residues: CASSLGGGLAGLKTQYF. The genes are TRBV7-7 and TRBJ2-5; 9 nucleotides line up with TRBD2. This CDR3 has 17 residues. The germline gives CDR1 SSHAT, CDR2 FNYEAQ (reference sequence). Trimming took 1 base from V and 6 from J; bases not matched to a gene: 12.

The gene calls are TRBV6-6 and TRBJ1-5; D may be TRBD1 (5 bases). Germline CDR1 reads MNHNY; CDR2 reads SVGAGI (reference sequence). This CDR3 is built from 15 residues. The ends were cut back, 7 bases at V and 6 bases at J, with 19 bases in the middle. CDR3 sequence (DNA): TGTGCCAGCACCGTACAAGGGCAGGGAGGTCAGCCCCAGCATTTT. Translating it yields CASTVQGQGGQPQHF.

This chain joins TRBV5-1 and TRBJ2-3; 7 bases align to TRBD1. V lost 2 bases and J lost 4; bases outside the gene matches: 4. The CDR3 loop spans 14 amino acids. CDR1 and CDR2 from the germline V gene are SGHRS and YFSETQ. The CDR3 loop reads CASSFRQGADTQYF. The CDR3 DNA reads TGCGCCAGCAGCTTCCGGCAGGGGGCAGATACGCAGTATTTT.